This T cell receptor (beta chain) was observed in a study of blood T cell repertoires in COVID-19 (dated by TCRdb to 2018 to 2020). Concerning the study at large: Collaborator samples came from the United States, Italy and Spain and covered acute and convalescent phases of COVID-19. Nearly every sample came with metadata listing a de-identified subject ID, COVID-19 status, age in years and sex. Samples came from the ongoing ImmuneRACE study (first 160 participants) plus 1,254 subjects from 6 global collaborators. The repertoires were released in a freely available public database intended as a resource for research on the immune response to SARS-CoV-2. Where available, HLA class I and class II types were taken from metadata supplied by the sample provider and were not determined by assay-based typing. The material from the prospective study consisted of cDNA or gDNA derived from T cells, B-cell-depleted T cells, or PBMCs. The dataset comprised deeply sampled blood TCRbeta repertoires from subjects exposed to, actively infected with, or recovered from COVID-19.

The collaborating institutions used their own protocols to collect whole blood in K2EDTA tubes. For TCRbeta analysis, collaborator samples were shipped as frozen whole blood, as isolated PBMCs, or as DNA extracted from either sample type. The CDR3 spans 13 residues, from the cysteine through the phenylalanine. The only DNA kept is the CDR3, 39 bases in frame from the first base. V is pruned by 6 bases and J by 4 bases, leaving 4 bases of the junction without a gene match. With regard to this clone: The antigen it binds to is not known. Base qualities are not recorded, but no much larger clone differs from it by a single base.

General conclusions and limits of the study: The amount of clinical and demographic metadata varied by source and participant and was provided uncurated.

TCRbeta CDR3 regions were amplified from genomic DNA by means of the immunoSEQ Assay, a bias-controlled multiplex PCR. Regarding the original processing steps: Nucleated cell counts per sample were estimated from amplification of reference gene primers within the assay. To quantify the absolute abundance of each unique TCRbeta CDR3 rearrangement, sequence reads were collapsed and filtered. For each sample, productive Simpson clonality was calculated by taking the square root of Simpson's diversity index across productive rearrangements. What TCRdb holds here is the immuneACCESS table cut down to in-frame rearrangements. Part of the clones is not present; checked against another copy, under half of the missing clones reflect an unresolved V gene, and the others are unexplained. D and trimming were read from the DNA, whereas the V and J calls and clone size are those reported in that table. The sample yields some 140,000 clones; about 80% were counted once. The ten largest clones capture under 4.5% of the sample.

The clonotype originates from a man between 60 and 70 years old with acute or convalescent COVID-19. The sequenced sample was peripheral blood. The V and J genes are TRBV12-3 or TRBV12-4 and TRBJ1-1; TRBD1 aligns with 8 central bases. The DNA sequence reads TGTGCCAGCAGGAGAACAGGGGGCACTGAAGCTTTCTTT. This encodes CASRRTGGTEAFF.